This TCR beta chain was captured by sequencing in a study of siplizumab effects on memory and regulatory T cells. Study results and limitations: Treatment with siplizumab left mappable alloreactive CD4+ clones averaging approximately 62% Treg-derived, compared with 25% to 30% in controls. There appeared to be greater diversity in naive T cells than in memory cells, and naive T cells seemed major contributors to the alloresponse. Alloreactive sequences whose origin lay in unstimulated CD4+ memory cells were significantly reduced by siplizumab. Suppression by proliferating Tregs derived from siplizumab cultures was not verified.

Using immunoSEQ multiplex PCR, the repertoire was profiled, and TCRdb retains in-frame clones only, with some absent. Among fewer than 130,000 clones listed, more than 90% were seen once. In the case of this clone: Its target is unknown.

Per germline, CDR1 MNHNS and CDR2 SASEGT. Trimming removed 6 bases at V and 0 bases at J, with 12 bases between. CDR3 size: 15 residues. The sample was CD4+ T cells sorted from blood. This clonotype was obtained from a human donor in good health. V and J are TRBV6-1 and TRBJ2-1; the D call may be TRBD1 or TRBD2 (5 bases each). The CDR3 reads CASSSMGVSYNEQFF. The CDR3 DNA follows: TGTGCCAGCAGCTCCATGGGGGTCTCCTACAATGAGCAGTTCTTC.